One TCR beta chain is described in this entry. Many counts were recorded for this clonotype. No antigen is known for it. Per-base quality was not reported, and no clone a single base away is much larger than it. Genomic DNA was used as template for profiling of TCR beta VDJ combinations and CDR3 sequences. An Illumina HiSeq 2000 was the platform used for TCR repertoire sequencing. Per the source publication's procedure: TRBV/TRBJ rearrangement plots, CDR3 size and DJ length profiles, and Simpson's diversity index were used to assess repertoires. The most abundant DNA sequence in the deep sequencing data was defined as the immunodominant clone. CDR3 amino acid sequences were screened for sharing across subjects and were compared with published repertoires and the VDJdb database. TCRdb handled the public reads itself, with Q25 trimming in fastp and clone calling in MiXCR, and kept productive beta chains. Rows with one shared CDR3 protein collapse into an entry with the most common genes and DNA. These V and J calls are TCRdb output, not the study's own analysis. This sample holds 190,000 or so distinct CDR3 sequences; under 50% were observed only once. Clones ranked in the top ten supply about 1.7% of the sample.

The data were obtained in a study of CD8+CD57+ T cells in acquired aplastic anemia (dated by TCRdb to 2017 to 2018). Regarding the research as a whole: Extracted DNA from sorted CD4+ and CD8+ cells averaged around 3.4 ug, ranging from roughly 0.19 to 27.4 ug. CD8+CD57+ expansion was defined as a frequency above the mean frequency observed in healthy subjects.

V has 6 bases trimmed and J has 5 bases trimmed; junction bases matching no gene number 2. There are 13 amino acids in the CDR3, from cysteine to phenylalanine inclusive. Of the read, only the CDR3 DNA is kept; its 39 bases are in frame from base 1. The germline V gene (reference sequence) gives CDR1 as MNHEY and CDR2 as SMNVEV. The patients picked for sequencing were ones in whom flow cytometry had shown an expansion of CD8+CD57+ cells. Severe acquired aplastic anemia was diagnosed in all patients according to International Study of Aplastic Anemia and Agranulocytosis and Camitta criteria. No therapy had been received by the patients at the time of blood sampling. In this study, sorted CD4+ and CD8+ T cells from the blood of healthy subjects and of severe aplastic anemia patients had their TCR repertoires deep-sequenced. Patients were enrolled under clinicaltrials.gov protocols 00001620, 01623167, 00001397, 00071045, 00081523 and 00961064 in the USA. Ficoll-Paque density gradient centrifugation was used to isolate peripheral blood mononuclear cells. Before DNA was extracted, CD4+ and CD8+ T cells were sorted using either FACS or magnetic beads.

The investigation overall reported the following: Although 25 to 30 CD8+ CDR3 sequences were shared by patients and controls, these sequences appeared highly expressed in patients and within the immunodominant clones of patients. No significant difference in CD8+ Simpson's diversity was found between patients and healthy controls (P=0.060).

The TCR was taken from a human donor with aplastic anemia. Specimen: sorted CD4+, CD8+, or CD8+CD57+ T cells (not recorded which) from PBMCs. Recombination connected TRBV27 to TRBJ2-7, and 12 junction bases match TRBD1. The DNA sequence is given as TGTGCCAGCAGGGGGACAGGGGGCGACGAGCAGTACTTC. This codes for CASRGTGGDEQYF.